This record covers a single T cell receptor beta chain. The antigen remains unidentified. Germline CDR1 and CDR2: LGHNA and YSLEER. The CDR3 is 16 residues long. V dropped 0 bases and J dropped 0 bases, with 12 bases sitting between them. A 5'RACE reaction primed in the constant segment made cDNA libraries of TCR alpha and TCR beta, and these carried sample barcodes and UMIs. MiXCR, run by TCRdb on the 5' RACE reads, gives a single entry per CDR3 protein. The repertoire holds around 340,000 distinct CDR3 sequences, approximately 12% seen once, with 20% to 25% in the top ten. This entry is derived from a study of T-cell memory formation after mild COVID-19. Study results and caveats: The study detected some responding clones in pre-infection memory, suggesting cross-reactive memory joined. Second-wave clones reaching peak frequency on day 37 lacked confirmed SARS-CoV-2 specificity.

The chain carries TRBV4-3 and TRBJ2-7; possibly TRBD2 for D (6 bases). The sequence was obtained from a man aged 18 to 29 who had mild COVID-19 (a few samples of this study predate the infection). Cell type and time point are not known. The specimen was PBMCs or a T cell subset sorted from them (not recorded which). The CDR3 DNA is TGCGCCAGCAGCCAAGATCGGCGGGGAAGCTCCTACGAGCAGTACGTC. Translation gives CASSQDRRGSSYEQYV.